The T cell receptor beta chain described here comes from a study of a mutant IDH1 vaccine in newly diagnosed glioma. In the study overall: First vaccine doses came 4-6 weeks after radiotherapy alone, or with temozolomide cycles.

Time point specified: week 5, during vaccination. The investigators gave 300 ug of mutant IDH1 20-mer peptide in each vaccine dose, together with topical imiquimod. This clone was counted once. The antigen is undetermined. The CDR3 runs to 14 residues. Germline CDR1 reads SGHTA; CDR2 reads FQGNSA. Trimming left V 2 bases short and J 4 bases short, with 11 bases between. Generated by immunoSEQ multiplex PCR, the TCRdb table keeps only in-frame clones and is missing some. The data hold about 51,000 clones, with around 80% observed a single time. Sample: PBMCs, taken from a glioma patient whose treatment included an IDH1 peptide vaccine. The clonotype originates from a man aged 50-59 years with glioma. V and J are TRBV7-2 and TRBJ2-5, with no clear D. CDR3: CASSLPQNPETQYF. The CDR3 DNA reads TGTGCCAGCAGCTTACCCCAAAATCCAGAGACCCAGTACTTC.